The source of this T cell receptor beta chain is a study of T cell responses to AZD1222 COVID-19 vaccine. Data came from immunoSEQ multiplex PCR; TCRdb stores just in-frame clones and leaves some out. The table has 95,000 to 150,000 clones, approximately 90% seen once. Germline CDR1 and CDR2: MNHEY and SMNVEV (reference sequence). The CDR3 extends over 15 amino acids. The V end lost 6 bases, the J end lost 4 bases, and 13 bases lay between the germline ends. Study observations and caveats: Females outnumbered males among donors, who were mostly white British; clonal diversity was possibly underestimated. Baseline testing showed seropositivity in only a handful of AZD1222 recipients. CD4 TCRs covered the whole spike, strongest at regions 160-218 and 743-854.

For this clone: What it binds is unknown.

The chain carries TRBV27 and TRBJ1-6; possible D gene TRBD1, 5 bases. The material sequenced was peripheral blood, taken 28 days after the second AZD1222 dose. This TCR was sampled from an adult who received the AZD1222 COVID-19 vaccine. CDR3 DNA: TGTGCCAGCAGGCCGGGACCCCTATATAATTCACCCCTCCACTTT. This sequence encodes CASRPGPLYNSPLHF.